Presented here are 10 T cell receptor beta chains from one specimen sequenced in a study of T cells after yellow fever vaccination. A single record per CDR3 protein comes from TCRdb applying MiXCR to the 5' RACE reads. Of some 240,000 distinct CDR3 sequences listed, about 5.2% are singletons. The sequencing used CD4+ T cells sorted from PBMCs, collected on the day of the yellow fever booster vaccination. The origin of the receptors is a man aged 18 to 30 who received the YFV17D yellow fever vaccine.

This clonotype was seen a few times. The J gene is TRBJ1-4, the V gene TRBV4-1; D unclear. Germline assignment: CDR1 MGHRA and CDR2 YSYEKL. The CDR3 has 15 residues. Trimming took off 1 base at V and 8 bases at J, with 14 bases between the two ends. As DNA, the CDR3 is TGCGCCAGCAGCCAAGTATCCGGGGTAGGGGAAAAACTGTTTTTT. Its translation is CASSQVSGVGEKLFF.

This chain uses TRBV9 with TRBJ1-2, with D possibly TRBD1 on 6 matching bases. The CDR3 runs 14 residues. The V gene lost 4 bases and the J gene lost 6 bases, with 16 bases spanning the gap. The germline V gene encodes CDR1 SGDLS and CDR2 YYNGEE. CDR3 residues: CASSPHPGAHGYTF. CDR3 coding DNA: TGTGCCAGCAGCCCCCACCCAGGGGCCCATGGCTACACCTTC.

The chain uses TRBV10-3 and TRBJ1-1; no clear D gene. This CDR3 region has 13 residues. Trimming shortened V by 7 bases and J by 0 bases, and 9 bases separated the two germline ends. Germline V gene sequence: CDR1 ENHRY, CDR2 SYGVKD. Written as DNA, the CDR3 is TGTGCCATCACTGGACGGTTGAACACTGAAGCTTTCTTT. Its translation: CAITGRLNTEAFF.

This clonotype was detected ten times or more. The chain joins TRBV5-6 to TRBJ2-7; D is tentatively TRBD1 or TRBD2 (6 bases each). The V and J ends lost 0 bases and 2 bases respectively, with 9 bases between them. The CDR3 runs to 14 residues. Per the germline V gene, CDR1 is SGHDT and CDR2 is YYEEEE. The chain's CDR3 is CASSLERGAYEQYF. CDR3 bases: TGTGCCAGCAGCTTGGAAAGGGGGGCCTACGAGCAGTACTTC.

This clonotype was recorded many times. The chain is built from TRBV5-1 and TRBJ2-5, with 7 bases lining up with TRBD1. V lost 4 bases to trimming and J lost 0 bases; unmatched junction nucleotides: 6. In germline, CDR1 is SGHRS, CDR2 YFSETQ. The CDR3 is made up of 15 amino acids. This CDR3 is CASSPGTANQETQYF. CDR3 DNA: TGCGCCAGCAGCCCCGGGACAGCGAACCAAGAGACCCAGTACTTC.

This clonotype was observed a few times. This chain connects TRBV6-5 to TRBJ1-1, with unresolved D. This CDR3 contains 16 residues. V was clipped by 0 bases and J by 4 bases, with 15 bases between them. Germline assignment: CDR1 MNHEY and CDR2 SVGAGI. The CDR3 reads CASSYSGSGLATEAFF. CDR3 in DNA: TGTGCCAGCAGTTACTCTGGAAGCGGTTTGGCCACTGAAGCTTTCTTT.

This clonotype was counted a few times. The chain is built from TRBV7-2 and TRBJ2-7; maybe TRBD1 (6 bases). From germline, CDR1 is SGHTA and CDR2 FQGNSA. V lost 5 bases and J lost 0, with 14 bases in between. The CDR3 consists of 15 residues. CDR3 in amino acids: CASSSQMDSSYEQYF. The CDR3 nucleotides read TGTGCCAGCAGCAGTCAAATGGACAGCTCCTACGAGCAGTACTTC.

V is TRBV5-1 and J is TRBJ2-5, with 9 bases identical to TRBD1. The CDR3 runs to 15 residues. Per germline, CDR1 SGHRS and CDR2 YFSETQ. Losses at the gene ends were 4 bases for V and 4 bases for J; bases not matched to a gene: 8. The CDR3 loop reads CASSPGTGHIETQYF. CDR3 nucleotides: TGCGCCAGCAGCCCTGGGACAGGGCATATAGAGACCCAGTACTTC.

CDR3 coding DNA: TGTGCCAGCAGCCACGGGACAGCTGAGGATACGCAGTATTTT. Its protein product is CASSHGTAEDTQYF. This chain connects TRBV3-1 to TRBJ2-3; 7 positions agree with TRBD1. V gave up 3 bases and J gave up 6 bases; unmatched junction bases: 6. The CDR3 has 14 amino acids. Germline V lookup: CDR1 LGHDT, CDR2 YNNKEL (reference sequence).

This clonotype was seen at least ten times. The CDR3, as DNA: TGCAGTGCTAGGAGTGATTCCAATGAGCAGTTCTTC. This codes for CSARSDSNEQFF. This chain joins TRBV20-1 and TRBJ2-1; no reliable D call. This CDR3 has 12 residues. V was cut by 3 bases and J by 6 bases, with 9 bases left in between. Germline CDR1 reads DFQATT; CDR2 reads SNEGSKA (reference sequence).